This paragraph reports one T cell receptor beta chain. What it binds is not known. Other DNA sequences within the sample encode an identical CDR3. Germline-derived CDR1 and CDR2 are LNHDA and SQIVND (reference sequence). Trimming cost V 3 bases and J 7 bases, with 12 bases left between them. The CDR3 totals 13 residues. When sampled, the donors appeared nominally healthy, though they likely had unrecorded immune exposures. The record originates from a study of cytomegalovirus exposure and HLA in healthy donors. Study-level points and caveats: A later analysis by the authors found several of the most significant clusters apparently linked to common viral pathogens. In a later analysis, TCR beta V- and J-gene trimming was associated with a missense DCLRE1C variant.

Use of 60 Vbeta and 13 Jbeta primers characterized the PCR. Using immunoSEQ multiplex PCR, the repertoire was profiled, and TCRdb retains in-frame clones only, with some absent. The sample yields 200,000 to 250,000 clones, just over 75% seen once. Sequenced input: PBMCs. The chain joins TRBV19 to TRBJ1-2; D possibly corresponds to TRBD1 (5 bases). The clonotype was recovered from a young man in good health and CMV-seronegative. CDR3 nucleotide sequence: TGTGCCAGTAGTATTCGGACAAATGGTGGCTACACCTTC. Amino acid sequence: CASSIRTNGGYTF.